One and the same sample provided the 7 T cell receptor beta chains below, sequenced in a study of shared clonotypes between healthy human individuals. Libraries were prepared by immunoSEQ multiplex PCR; TCRdb keeps only in-frame clonotypes and omits some of them. The data show about 1.5 million clones, over 95% seen once. The sample comprised naive CD4+ T cells sorted from blood. Described subset: CD45RA+ positively selected. These TCRs come from a young man in good health.

This chain joins TRBV9 and TRBJ2-3; weak D call: TRBD1 (6 bases). CDR1 and CDR2 from the germline V gene are SGDLS and YYNGEE. CDR3 size: 14 residues. V was cut by 4 bases and J by 2 bases, with 11 bases left in between. The CDR3 is CASSSGVLTDTQYF. The DNA of the CDR3 is TGTGCCAGCAGCTCAGGGGTCCTCACAGATACGCAGTATTTT.

The chain links TRBV9 to TRBJ2-3, with D unclear. This CDR3 has 14 residues. Between the trimmed V and J ends, which lost 0 bases and 3 bases, there was a span of 8 bases. Germline CDR1 reads SGDLS; CDR2 reads YYNGEE. DNA of the CDR3: TGTGCCAGCAGCGTAGCTGCCAGAACAGATACGCAGTATTTT. Amino acids: CASSVAARTDTQYF. Full variable domain (remainder filled in from reference TRBV9 and TRBJ2-3): DSGVTQTPKHLITATGQRVTLRCSPRSGDLSVYWYQQSLDQGLQFLIQYYNGEERAKGNILERFSAQQFPDLHSELNLSSLELGDSALYFCASSVAARTDTQYFGPGTRLTVL.

The genes are TRBV5-1 and TRBJ1-5; D possibly corresponds to TRBD1 (5 bases). CDR1 is SGHRS, CDR2 YFSETQ, per germline. The CDR3 runs 15 residues. Between the trimmed V and J ends, which lost 4 bases and 4 bases, there was a span of 15 bases. The CDR3 spells CASSVEGTRNQPQHF. The CDR3 DNA reads TGCGCCAGCAGCGTGGAGGGGACGAGGAATCAGCCCCAGCATTTT.

The chain couples TRBV12-5 to TRBJ2-1; D might be TRBD1 (6 bases). The germline V gene encodes CDR1 LGHNT and CDR2 FRNRAP. The CDR3 is made up of 14 amino acids. The V end lost 3 bases, the J end lost 5 bases, and 11 bases lay between the germline ends. CDR3 amino acids: CASGFGQFNNEQFF. The CDR3 DNA is TGTGCTAGTGGTTTTGGACAGTTCAACAATGAGCAGTTCTTC.

The rearrangement links TRBV6-1 to TRBJ2-1, with 12 bases identical to TRBD2. Germline lookup yields CDR1 MNHNS and CDR2 SASEGT. This CDR3 is 15 amino acids long. With 7 bases clipped from V and 6 bases from J, the junction kept 7 bases outside the gene matches. The CDR3 DNA sequence: TGTGCCAGCAACCCTCTAGCGGGAGGGGGCAATGAGCAGTTCTTC. It codes for CASNPLAGGGNEQFF.

The V and J genes are TRBV6-1 and TRBJ1-2; perhaps TRBD1 as D (6 bases). Germline-derived CDR1 and CDR2 are MNHNS and SASEGT. Trimming left V 0 bases short and J 5 bases short, with 13 bases between. The CDR3 spans 15 residues. CDR3 coding DNA: TGTGCCAGCAGTGAAGCGCTTGACAGGTTTTATGGCTACACCTTC. This sequence encodes CASSEALDRFYGYTF.

This clone was recorded once. Other DNA sequences of this sample code for an identical CDR3. The V call is TRBV15, the J call TRBJ1-1; TRBD1 is a possible D gene (5 bases). Germline V gene sequence: CDR1 LNHNV, CDR2 YYDKDF (reference sequence). This CDR3 has 13 amino acids. Trimming removed 3 bases from V and 0 bases from J, with 5 bases in between. The CDR3 DNA sequence: TGTGCCACCAGCAGGGACATGAACACTGAAGCTTTCTTT. Amino acids: CATSRDMNTEAFF. Based on the CDR3 plus reference TRBV15 and TRBJ1-1, the full variable domain is DAMVIQNPRYQVTQFGKPVTLSCSQTLNHNVMYWYQQKSSQAPKLLFHYYDKDFNNEADTPDNFQSRRPNTSFCFLDIRSPGLGDTAMYLCATSRDMNTEAFFGQGTRLTVV.